This T cell receptor beta chain is from a study of Graves' ophthalmopathy and Graves' hyperthyroidism. This clonotype was recorded many times. Its specificity is unknown. CDR3 size: 13 residues. Trimming cost V 5 bases and J 9 bases, with 11 bases left between them. Regarding the study as a whole: Researchers report that a 13-signature model separated ophthalmopathy from stable hyperthyroidism, posting around 86% sensitivity and roughly 81% specificity. In blood, most expanded thyroid clonotypes above 0.001 frequency were also detected.

TCR beta CDR3 amplification used RNA transcripts. First-round RT-PCR with HTBI primers preceded a second-round multiplex PCR. TCRdb re-analysed the multiplex PCR reads in MiXCR, keeping a single row per CDR3 protein. The sample yields about 620,000 distinct CDR3 sequences, roughly 20% seen once. Sequenced: peripheral blood. The chain joins TRBV12-3 or TRBV12-4 to TRBJ1-6; tentatively, D is TRBD1 (6 bases). This TCR derives from a woman between 18 and 29 years old with stable Graves' hyperthyroidism. Some clones in this sample may be carry-over from other donors' samples. For the CDR3, the DNA is TGTGCCAGCAGTACCGGGGGGGCTTCACCCCTCCACTTT. Its protein product is CASSTGGASPLHF.